These 29 T cell receptor beta chains share one sample of origin, sequenced in a study of cytomegalovirus exposure and HLA in healthy donors. Researchers ran the PCR with 60 Vbeta and 13 Jbeta primers. Clones were read by immunoSEQ multiplex PCR, and TCRdb kept only the in-frame ones, dropping some. The sample lists 150,000 or so clones, around four fifths occurring once. The sequencing sample was made of PBMCs. These receptors came from a man aged 18-30 years in good health and CMV-seronegative.

The V gene is TRBV27, the J gene TRBJ1-1, with TRBD1 identical over 7 bases. With 5 bases clipped from V and 8 bases from J, the junction kept 5 bases outside the gene matches. Germline values: CDR1 MNHEY, CDR2 SMNVEV (reference sequence). This CDR3 is built from 12 residues. Written as DNA, the CDR3 is TGTGCCAGCAGTAGGGAAGGGGGCGAAGCTTTCTTT. Amino acid sequence: CASSREGGEAFF.

The CDR3 DNA reads as TGTGCCAGCAGCCCGGGGCCTAGCGGCGACAATGAGCAGTTCTTC. Amino acids: CASSPGPSGDNEQFF. The chain couples TRBV6-5 to TRBJ2-1; TRBD2 matches 7 bases. V gave up 6 bases and J gave up 5 bases; unmatched junction bases: 10. This CDR3 region has 15 residues. Germline lookup yields CDR1 MNHEY and CDR2 SVGAGI.

Only a few counts were recorded for this clone. V and J are TRBV5-1 and TRBJ2-7; 9 bases map to TRBD1. J lost 0 bases, V lost 0 bases, and 7 bases had no gene match. CDR1 SGHRS and CDR2 YFSETQ come from the germline V gene. The CDR3 sequence is 17 residues long. Here the CDR3 reads CASSLGQGGSSSYEQYF. CDR3 DNA: TGCGCCAGCAGCTTGGGACAGGGGGGGTCCAGCTCCTACGAGCAGTACTTC.

J is TRBJ2-7 and V is TRBV29-1, with a tentative D call TRBD1 (6 bases). From germline, CDR1 is SQVTM and CDR2 ANQGSEA. The CDR3 runs 13 residues. Trimming stripped 7 bases from V and 0 bases from J, with 13 bases between. The CDR3 loop is CSASTGFSYEQYF. Here the CDR3 DNA reads TGCAGCGCTTCTACAGGGTTCTCCTACGAGCAGTACTTC.

V usage is TRBV11-3 and J usage is TRBJ1-5; D is perhaps TRBD1 (6 bases). The V gene's germline CDR1 is SGHNT and CDR2 YENEEA. Between the trimmed V and J ends, which lost 5 bases and 1 base, there was a span of 18 bases. The CDR3 runs to 17 residues. CDR3 nucleotide sequence: TGTGCCAGCAGCCCCGGGGTTGGGGGCGCGAGCAATCAGCCCCAGCATTTT. It translates to CASSPGVGGASNQPQHF.

V is TRBV9 and J is TRBJ1-6; D uncertain. This CDR3 is 15 amino acids long. Germline assignment: CDR1 SGDLS and CDR2 YYNGEE. Trimming stripped 0 bases from V and 7 bases from J, with 11 bases between. CDR3: CASSVESGRNSPLHF. For the CDR3, the DNA is TGTGCCAGCAGCGTAGAGTCAGGTCGGAATTCACCCCTCCACTTT.

The V gene is TRBV5-5, the J gene TRBJ1-5; the match to TRBD1 covers 8 bases. Germline loops: CDR1 SGHKS, CDR2 YYEKEE (reference sequence). This CDR3 spans 15 amino acids. V shed 4 bases, J shed 4 bases, and the junction held 7 bases outside the gene matches. The CDR3 nucleotides are TGTGCCAGCAGCATCGGGACAGGCGTTAATCAGCCCCAGCATTTT. Its translation: CASSIGTGVNQPQHF.

The V and J genes are TRBV28 and TRBJ1-3; 7 nucleotides line up with TRBD1. The ends lost 7 bases at V and 3 bases at J; junction bases unmatched: 9. This CDR3 spans 15 amino acids. CDR1 is MDHEN, CDR2 SYDVKM, per germline. CDR3 coding DNA: TGTGCCAGCACCTCCTCAGGACAGGATGGAAACACCATATATTTT. This translates into CASTSSGQDGNTIYF.

In this sample, this clone turned up once. V gene TRBV10-3 combines with J gene TRBJ2-2; 8 bases line up with TRBD2. This CDR3 contains 16 residues. Germline V gene lookup returns CDR1 ENHRY and CDR2 SYGVKD. V dropped 6 bases and J dropped 0; count of bases not matched to a gene: 6. CDR3 sequence (DNA): TGTGCCATCAGGGAGGGACTAGAGCCGAACACCGGGGAGCTGTTTTTT. Amino acid sequence: CAIREGLEPNTGELFF.

This clone occurred a few times. This chain uses TRBV6-5 with TRBJ2-2; 11 nucleotides match TRBD2. Germline-derived CDR1 and CDR2 are MNHEY and SVGAGI. The CDR3 sequence is 15 residues long. V lost 6 bases to trimming and J lost 5 bases; unmatched junction nucleotides: 5. CDR3 DNA sequence: TGTGCCAGCAGCCCGGGACTAGCGGATACCGGGGAGCTGTTTTTT. Its protein product is CASSPGLADTGELFF.

The rearrangement links TRBV6-5 to TRBJ1-1, with 9 nucleotides matching TRBD1. The CDR3 extends over 14 amino acids. The germline CDR1 and CDR2 sequences are MNHEY and SVGAGI. The junction had 5 bases not matched to a gene; V was cut back by 5 bases and J by 4 bases. The CDR3 sequence is CASSIRDRVTEAFF. As DNA, the CDR3 is TGTGCCAGCAGTATCCGGGACAGGGTCACTGAAGCTTTCTTT.

The rearrangement uses TRBV18 and TRBJ1-3, with TRBD1 matching 8 bases. CDR3 length: 15 amino acids. The V segment lost 1 base and the J segment 4 bases; nucleotides outside the gene matches: 3. CDR1 and CDR2 from the germline V gene are KGHSH and LQKENI. The CDR3 DNA follows: TGTGCCAGCTCACCACTGGACAGGGCGGGAAACACCATATATTTT. Its protein product is CASSPLDRAGNTIYF. Based on the CDR3 plus reference TRBV18 and TRBJ1-3, the full variable domain is NAGVMQNPRHLVRRRGQEARLRCSPMKGHSHVYWYRQLPEEGLKFMVYLQKENIIDESGMPKERFSAEFPKEGPSILRIQQVVRGDSAAYFCASSPLDRAGNTIYFGEGSWLTVV.

The genes are TRBV11-2 and TRBJ2-5; 10 nucleotides agree with TRBD1. Unmatched junction bases numbered 16, after V lost 4 bases and J lost 11 bases. The CDR3 is 16 amino acids. The V gene's germline CDR1 is SGHAT and CDR2 FQNNGV. The CDR3 region is CASSSNRGDRGRQQYF. As DNA, the CDR3 is TGTGCCAGCAGCTCCAACCGAGGGGACAGGGGACGGCAGCAGTACTTC. The full variable domain, with the rest looked up from reference TRBV11-2 and TRBJ2-5, is EAGVAQSPRYKIIEKRQSVAFWCNPISGHATLYWYQQILGQGPKLLIQFQNNGVVDDSQLPKDRFSAERLKGVDSTLKIQPAKLEDSAVYLCASSSNRGDRGRQQYFGPGTRLLVL.

This chain uses TRBV5-1 with TRBJ1-1, with TRBD1 identical over 9 bases. The CDR3 totals 14 residues. Germline CDR1 is SGHRS and CDR2 is YFSETQ. J was trimmed by 7 bases and V by 2 bases; bases with no gene match: 6. This CDR3 reads CASSLDRGNGEAFF. In DNA form, the CDR3 reads TGCGCCAGCAGCTTAGACAGGGGGAACGGTGAAGCTTTCTTT.

This clone showed up just once. This sequence joins TRBV7-9 and TRBJ1-2; D possibly corresponds to TRBD1 (6 bases). The germline gives CDR1 SEHNR, CDR2 FQNEAQ (reference sequence). The CDR3 spans 13 residues. Trimming left V 2 bases short and J 4 bases short, with 8 bases between. DNA of the CDR3: TGTGCCAGCAGCTTACGAGGGGGCTATGGCTACACCTTC. Its translation: CASSLRGGYGYTF.

The rearrangement links TRBV5-6 to TRBJ1-6; D perhaps matches TRBD1 (5 bases). From germline, CDR1 is SGHDT and CDR2 YYEEEE. The CDR3 sequence is 12 residues long. The V gene lost 3 bases and the J gene lost 7 bases, with 5 bases spanning the gap. CDR3 in DNA: TGTGCCAGCAGCTCAGGGAATTCACCCCTCCACTTT. Protein: CASSSGNSPLHF.

As to this clone: At one end the junction does not follow the germline gene, possibly because of a read error. This chain uses TRBV7-9 with TRBJ1-5, with no clear D. The CDR3 loop spans 15 amino acids. Per germline, CDR1 SEHNR and CDR2 FQNEAQ (reference sequence). DNA of the CDR3: TGTTCCAGCAGCCATTCGGGGAGTAGCAATCAGCCCCAGCATTTT. It is translated as CSSSHSGSSNQPQHF.

The chain has TRBV6-5 and TRBJ1-5; D uncertain. Per germline, CDR1 MNHEY and CDR2 SVGAGI. V lost 5 bases and J 3 bases, leaving 8 bases between the germline ends. CDR3 size: 13 residues. In DNA, the CDR3 is TGTGCCAGCAGTCCGCGCGACAATCAGCCCCAGCATTTT. Protein: CASSPRDNQPQHF.

V and J are TRBV18 and TRBJ2-3, with TRBD2 matching 9 bases. This CDR3 has 15 residues. V shed 6 bases and J 4 bases; nucleotides not matched to a gene: 8. Germline V gene data show CDR1 as KGHSH and CDR2 as LQKENI. CDR3: CASSIAGGPADTQYF. The CDR3 DNA reads as TGTGCCAGCTCTATTGCGGGGGGGCCCGCAGATACGCAGTATTTT.

This clone was recorded only once. V is TRBV7-3 and J is TRBJ2-5; unclear D gene. The germline V and J ends were trimmed by 3 bases and 0 bases, with 5 bases remaining between them. Per germline, CDR1 SGHTA and CDR2 FQGTGA. The CDR3 loop spans 13 amino acids. Here the CDR3 DNA reads TGTGCCAGCAGCTTGGGCAACCAAGAGACCCAGTACTTC. Its translation is CASSLGNQETQYF.

This rearrangement joins TRBV7-3 to TRBJ2-1, with TRBD2 matching 8 bases. The CDR3 sequence is 15 residues long. The germline V gene has CDR1 SGHTA and CDR2 FQGTGA. V gave up 6 bases and J gave up 5 bases; unmatched junction bases: 9. For the CDR3, the DNA is TGTGCCAGCAGTCTAGACGGGAGGGCCGACAATGAGCAGTTCTTC. The encoded protein is CASSLDGRADNEQFF. Using reference TRBV7-3 and TRBJ2-1 for the parts outside the CDR3, the full variable domain is GAGVSQTPSNKVTEKGKYVELRCDPISGHTALYWYRQSLGQGPEFLIYFQGTGAADDSGLPNDRFFAVRPEGSVSTLKIQRTERGDSAVYLCASSLDGRADNEQFFGPGTRLTVL.

For this clone: The identical CDR3 is also encoded by other nucleotide sequences in the sample. Written as DNA, the CDR3 is TGTGCCAGCAGTTTTCGGTCCGCAGGGGCGGTCACAGGCTACGAGCAGTACTTC. This codes for CASSFRSAGAVTGYEQYF. The V and J genes are TRBV27 and TRBJ2-7; D might be TRBD1 (6 bases). Germline CDR1 is MNHEY and CDR2 is SMNVEV (reference sequence). Trimming stripped 3 bases from V and 3 bases from J, with 24 bases between. CDR3 length equals 18 residues.

This clone occurred once. Written as DNA, the CDR3 is TGTGCCAGCAGTTTATCGGCCAGGGGGTCGGATCAGCCCCAGCATTTT. Amino acid sequence: CASSLSARGSDQPQHF. V gene TRBV28 combines with J gene TRBJ1-5; TRBD1 aligns across 7 bases. There are 16 residues in the CDR3. The V gene's germline CDR1 is MDHEN and CDR2 SYDVKM. With V trimmed by 1 base and J by 5 bases, 8 bases remained unmatched.

The chain is built from TRBV18 and TRBJ1-1, with D tentatively TRBD1 (6 bases). CDR1 is KGHSH and CDR2 is LQKENI in the germline V gene. V was pared by 3 bases and J by 4 bases, with 27 bases between. The CDR3 runs to 19 residues. CDR3 sequence reads: CASSPRMYGGPAGGTEAFF. The CDR3 DNA reads TGTGCCAGCTCACCTCGGATGTACGGGGGCCCTGCGGGGGGCACTGAAGCTTTCTTT.

The CDR3: CASSYPGLGPGELFF. The CDR3, as DNA: TGTGCCAGCAGCTACCCGGGACTGGGACCCGGGGAGCTGTTTTTT. J is TRBJ2-2 and V is TRBV7-6; D may be TRBD2 (6 bases). The ends were cut back, 4 bases at V and 6 bases at J, with 15 bases in the middle. Germline V lookup: CDR1 SGHVS, CDR2 FNYEAQ. CDR3 length: 15 amino acids.

V usage is TRBV7-9 and J usage is TRBJ2-3, with D tentatively TRBD1 (6 bases). The CDR3 sequence is 12 residues long. Germline CDR1 SEHNR, CDR2 FQNEAQ (reference sequence). The germline V and J ends were trimmed by 4 bases and 5 bases, with 7 bases remaining between them. CDR3 DNA: TGTGCCAGCAGCTCACAGGGAGATACGCAGTATTTT. It specifies CASSSQGDTQYF.

V is TRBV6-8 and J is TRBJ2-5; the D is unclear. The CDR3 contains 16 residues. The germline V gene encodes CDR1 MNHGY and CDR2 SAAAGT. The V gene lost 6 bases and the J gene lost 3 bases, with 20 bases spanning the gap. The CDR3 reads CASRWRLVLAKETQYF. The CDR3 DNA follows: TGTGCCAGCAGATGGCGGCTGGTGTTGGCGAAAGAGACCCAGTACTTC.

The rearrangement links TRBV4-1 to TRBJ1-6, with TRBD1 as a possible D gene (5 bases). The CDR3 consists of 15 residues. V lost 1 base and J lost 8, with 12 bases in between. Germline CDR1 is MGHRA and CDR2 is YSYEKL. The CDR3 reads CASSQVLRGDSPLHF. The DNA for the CDR3 is TGCGCCAGCAGCCAAGTGCTACGGGGGGATTCACCCCTCCACTTT.

The genes are TRBV10-1 and TRBJ2-7; D is possibly TRBD1 (5 bases). V shed 3 bases and J shed 3 bases, with 12 bases lying between them. CDR3 length: 14 residues. CDR1 and CDR2 from the germline V gene are WNHNN and SYGVQD (reference sequence). The CDR3, as DNA: TGCGCCAGCAGTGATGGACAAGATTACTACGAGCAGTACTTC. This codes for CASSDGQDYYEQYF.